The 9 T cell receptor beta chains below all came from one sample that was sequenced in a study of T-cell memory formation after mild COVID-19. TCRdb ran MiXCR on the 5' RACE reads and lists one entry per CDR3 protein. The table lists about 140,000 distinct CDR3 sequences, approximately 6% of them singletons. Sequencing was performed on PBMCs or a T cell subset sorted from them (not recorded which). All receptors derive from an adult woman who had mild COVID-19 (a few samples of this study predate the infection). Cell type and time point are not known.

This clonotype was seen many times. This chain uses TRBV20-1 with TRBJ2-7; 9 bases map to TRBD2. There are 14 residues in the CDR3. Germline V gives CDR1 DFQATT, CDR2 SNEGSKA (reference sequence). V trimming: 3 bases; J trimming: 6 bases; junction bases outside the gene matches: 9. CDR3 DNA sequence: TGCAGTGCTAGTGGAATTAGCGGGAGCAGCGAGCAGTACTTC. As protein: CSASGISGSSEQYF.

The chain is built from TRBV12-3 or TRBV12-4 and TRBJ2-3, with 10 bases that match TRBD2. This CDR3 is 15 amino acids long. V was clipped by 5 bases and J by 10 bases; unmatched bases: 12. CDR3 protein: CASSVSHSGGSAQYF. The CDR3 DNA reads as TGTGCCAGCAGTGTTAGCCATAGCGGGGGGTCAGCGCAGTATTTT.

There are a few counts of this clonotype. V gene TRBV7-2 combines with J gene TRBJ1-5; D perhaps matches TRBD1 (6 bases). Trimming removed 4 bases at V and 6 bases at J, with 13 bases between. The length of the CDR3 is 14 residues. Germline CDR1 reads SGHTA; CDR2 reads FQGNSA. In DNA form, the CDR3 reads TGTGCCAGCAGCTCGGACCAGGGGAGTCAGCCCCAGCATTTT. Its translation is CASSSDQGSQPQHF.

This clonotype appeared many times. CDR3 in amino acids: CASSALRGTESSYEQYF. CDR3 DNA: TGTGCCAGCAGCGCATTGAGAGGGACCGAGAGCTCCTACGAGCAGTACTTC. The chain is built from TRBV7-8 and TRBJ2-7; either TRBD1 or TRBD2 may fit D (5 bases each). V lost 5 bases to trimming and J lost 0 bases, with 20 bases between them. Germline V gene data show CDR1 as SGHVS and CDR2 as FQNEAQ. This CDR3 has 17 amino acids.

This clonotype was found many times. V gene TRBV11-3 combines with J gene TRBJ2-7; a weak D match, TRBD2 (8 bases). From germline, CDR1 is SGHNT and CDR2 YENEEA. CDR3 length: 14 residues. Trimming took 6 bases from V and 5 from J, leaving 17 bases between them. The CDR3 DNA reads as TGTGCCAGCAGTTCCGGGAGGGGGCACGACGAGCAGTACTTC. Translating it yields CASSSGRGHDEQYF.

Ten or more counts support this clonotype. The J gene is TRBJ1-6, the V gene TRBV7-8, with 10 bases aligning to TRBD1. V lost 1 base, J lost 7 bases, and 1 base stayed unmatched. This CDR3 is 15 amino acids long. Germline V gene sequence: CDR1 SGHVS, CDR2 FQNEAQ. CDR3 bases: TGTGCCAGCAGCTTAGGGGGACAGGGGAATTCACCCCTCCACTTT. Translating gives CASSLGGQGNSPLHF. The full variable domain, completed using reference TRBV7-8 and TRBJ1-6, is GAGVSQSPRYKVAKRGQDVALRCDPISGHVSLFWYQQALGQGPEFLTYFQNEAQLDKSGLPSDRFFAERPEGSVSTLKIQRTQQEDSAVYLCASSLGGQGNSPLHFGNGTRLTVT.

This clonotype was observed many times. The rearrangement uses TRBV7-9 and TRBJ1-2, with no clear D. Per germline, CDR1 SEHNR and CDR2 FQNEAQ (reference sequence). V dropped 8 bases and J dropped 1 base, with 20 bases sitting between them. The CDR3 is 16 amino acids. The CDR3 bases are TGTGCCAGCGGCACCAGCGGTGTATCCTTTAACTATGGCTACACCTTC. It codes for CASGTSGVSFNYGYTF.

The chain links TRBV5-1 to TRBJ2-7, with 7 nucleotides matching TRBD1. Germline loops: CDR1 SGHRS, CDR2 YFSETQ. CDR3 length equals 15 residues. J gave up 4 bases and V 1 base, and 8 bases lay outside the gene matches. CDR3 DNA: TGCGCCAGCAGCTTGAGGCAGGGGGAGATATACGAGCAGTACTTC. Translating gives CASSLRQGEIYEQYF.

This clonotype has only a few counts. V and J are TRBV5-1 and TRBJ2-3; 12 bases are shared with TRBD2. Per germline, CDR1 SGHRS and CDR2 YFSETQ. The J segment lost 6 bases and the V segment lost 4 bases, leaving 6 bases of the junction unmatched. This CDR3 has 15 residues. CDR3 in DNA: TGCGCCAGCAGCCCTAGCGGGGGGGCCGGGGATACGCAGTATTTT. Amino acid sequence: CASSPSGGAGDTQYF.